Reported below is one T cell receptor beta chain. The data were taken from a study of shared clonotypes between healthy human individuals. It was at deep level that the assay was run. Only in-frame clones appear in the TCRdb table, and some are missing; sequencing was by immunoSEQ multiplex PCR. This sample yields some 2,400,000 clones, of which approximately 96% are seen a single time; roughly 0.13% belongs to the top ten. V lost 0 bases, J lost 2 bases, and 8 bases stayed unmatched. This CDR3 has 16 amino acids. The V gene's germline CDR1 is SGDLS and CDR2 YYNGEE. The source of this sequence is a man in his late teens or twenties in good health. This chain uses TRBV9 with TRBJ2-7; 7 bases map to TRBD2. The source material was naive CD4+ T cells sorted from blood. Indicated subset: CD45RA+ positively selected. This CDR3 reads CASSVEATSPPYEQYF. The CDR3 DNA reads as TGTGCCAGCAGCGTAGAGGCGACTAGCCCTCCCTACGAGCAGTACTTC.